One and the same sample provided the 27 T cell receptor beta chains below, sequenced in a study of blood T cell repertoires in COVID-19. Measured with immunoSEQ multiplex PCR; TCRdb has only the in-frame clones, and not every one. The sample has 150,000 to 200,000 clones, roughly 93% seen once; the top ten hold around 4.6%. What was sequenced was peripheral blood. The receptors come from a woman in her 50s with acute or convalescent COVID-19.

The rearrangement joins TRBV7-3 to TRBJ2-7; 7 bases align to TRBD1. CDR3 length equals 13 residues. Losses at the gene ends were 5 bases for V and 6 bases for J; bases not matched to a gene: 7. Germline CDR1 SGHTA, CDR2 FQGTGA. The CDR3 protein is CASSADRVSEQYF. CDR3 coding DNA: TGTGCCAGCAGCGCCGACAGGGTGAGCGAGCAGTACTTC. The full variable domain, with the rest looked up from reference TRBV7-3 and TRBJ2-7, is GAGVSQTPSNKVTEKGKYVELRCDPISGHTALYWYRQSLGQGPEFLIYFQGTGAADDSGLPNDRFFAVRPEGSVSTLKIQRTERGDSAVYLCASSADRVSEQYFGPGTRLTVT.

The chain carries TRBV14 and TRBJ2-7, with TRBD1 identical over 9 bases. Germline V lookup: CDR1 SGHDN, CDR2 FVKESK. With 4 bases clipped from V and 11 bases from J, the junction kept 12 bases outside the gene matches. This CDR3 has 14 residues. CDR3 amino acids: CASSLDRGPLEEYF. In nucleotides, the CDR3 is TGTGCCAGCAGCCTGGACAGGGGCCCTCTCGAAGAGTACTTC. Drawing the rest from reference TRBV14 and TRBJ2-7, the complete variable domain is EAGVTQFPSHSVIEKGQTVTLRCDPISGHDNLYWYRRVMGKEIKFLLHFVKESKQDESGMPNNRFLAERTGGTYSTLKVQPAELEDSGVYFCASSLDRGPLEEYFGPGTRLTVT.

CDR3 region: CASSQPLLQDDGYTF. The CDR3 nucleotides read TGCGCCAGCAGCCAACCTCTTTTACAGGATGATGGCTACACCTTC. This rearrangement joins TRBV4-1 to TRBJ1-2; TRBD1 is a possible D gene (5 bases). Trimming left V 2 bases short and J 6 bases short, with 16 bases between. CDR3 length: 15 amino acids. CDR1 is MGHRA and CDR2 is YSYEKL in the germline V gene.

This chain joins TRBV3-1 (or the pseudogene TRBV3-2) and TRBJ1-2; the D gene is possibly TRBD1 (5 bases). The CDR3 contains 14 residues. Germline CDR1 is LGHDT and CDR2 is YNNKEL (reference sequence). Deletions cut 0 bases from V and 3 bases from J, with 8 bases between. The DNA of the CDR3 is TGTGCCAGCAGCCAAGAGGGACTTTACTATGGCTACACCTTC. Residues: CASSQEGLYYGYTF.

The chain carries TRBV14 and TRBJ1-5, with D uncertain. V dropped 5 bases and J dropped 5 bases, with 10 bases sitting between them. The germline CDR1 and CDR2 sequences are SGHDN and FVKESK. This CDR3 is built from 13 residues. In nucleotides, the CDR3 is TGTGCCAGCAGCGGCAGCCAGGATCAGCCCCAGCATTTT. Translating gives CASSGSQDQPQHF.

The J gene is TRBJ1-2, the V gene TRBV19, with D possibly being TRBD1 (5 bases). The CDR3 has 13 residues. The V gene's germline CDR1 is LNHDA and CDR2 SQIVND (reference sequence). Trimming took off 3 bases at V and 6 bases at J, with 11 bases between the two ends. In nucleotides, the CDR3 is TGTGCCAGTAGTATGAGAACAGGTGATGGCTACACCTTC. This gives the protein CASSMRTGDGYTF.

This CDR3 is CASSKLDREYTLGELFF. CDR3 DNA sequence: TGTGCCAGCAGCAAACTAGACAGGGAGTATACTTTGGGGGAGCTGTTTTTT. The gene calls are TRBV21-1 and TRBJ2-2; the table calls TRBD1, which could not be checked here. TRBV21-1 is a documented pseudogene. The CDR3 extends over 17 amino acids.

This clone has a single count. V usage is TRBV10-3 and J usage is TRBJ1-2; TRBD1 aligns across 9 bases. This CDR3 is built from 14 residues. Germline assignment: CDR1 ENHRY and CDR2 SYGVKD. V lost 6 bases to trimming and J lost 1 base; unmatched junction nucleotides: 3. For the CDR3, the DNA is TGTGCCATCAGAGGACAGGGGATTAACTATGGCTACACCTTC. As protein: CAIRGQGINYGYTF.

This chain uses TRBV5-4 with TRBJ2-7; TRBD2 might be the D (5 bases). CDR3 length: 17 residues. Germline CDR1 is SGHNT and CDR2 is YYREEE (reference sequence). V shed 1 base and J shed 1 base, with 18 bases lying between them. CDR3 in DNA: TGTGCCAGCAGCTTGTTGATTCTGGGCGGGCGGTCCTACGAGCAGTACTTC. Protein sequence: CASSLLILGGRSYEQYF.

This sequence joins TRBV2 and TRBJ2-1, with D possibly TRBD2 on 6 matching bases. Between the trimmed V and J ends, which lost 4 bases and 4 bases, there was a span of 8 bases. This CDR3 comprises 13 residues. Germline-derived CDR1 and CDR2 are SNHLY and FYNNEI. CDR3 DNA: TGTGCCAGCAGTGGGAGGGTTTACAATGAGCAGTTCTTC. It specifies CASSGRVYNEQFF.

The CDR3 DNA is TGTGCCAGCAGCCCAGGGACAGGGGGGAGACATGAGCAGTTCTTC. Protein product: CASSPGTGGRHEQFF. The rearrangement joins TRBV11-3 to TRBJ2-1, with 11 bases matching TRBD1. J lost 8 bases, V lost 5 bases, and 8 bases had no gene match. The CDR3 is made up of 15 amino acids. Germline-derived CDR1 and CDR2 are SGHNT and YENEEA. Together with reference TRBV11-3 and TRBJ2-1, the CDR3 gives the full variable domain: EAGVVQSPRYKIIEKKQPVAFWCNPISGHNTLYWYLQNLGQGPELLIRYENEEAVDDSQLPKDRFSAERLKGVDSTLKIQPAELGDSAVYLCASSPGTGGRHEQFFGPGTRLTVL.

The CDR3 region is CASSQAGGGGTEAFF. In DNA form, the CDR3 reads TGCGCCAGCAGCCAAGCGGGGGGAGGGGGCACTGAAGCTTTCTTT. V usage is TRBV4-1 and J usage is TRBJ1-1, with a tentative D call TRBD1 (6 bases). The CDR3 extends over 15 amino acids. Trimming stripped 1 base from V and 4 bases from J, with 13 bases between. Germline lookup yields CDR1 MGHRA and CDR2 YSYEKL.

V is TRBV6-5 and J is TRBJ1-3; D remains unclear. Looked up from germline, CDR1 is MNHEY and CDR2 is SVGAGI. This CDR3 has 13 amino acids. Between the trimmed V and J ends, which lost 6 bases and 3 bases, there was a span of 9 bases. CDR3 sequence (DNA): TGTGCCAGCAGCACGCCCGGTGGAAACACCATATATTTT. Translation gives CASSTPGGNTIYF.

The J gene is TRBJ2-2, the V gene TRBV5-5; perhaps TRBD2 as D (6 bases). Trimming shortened V by 1 base and J by 4 bases, and 14 bases separated the two germline ends. The V gene's germline CDR1 is SGHKS and CDR2 YYEKEE (reference sequence). The CDR3 is 16 residues long. CDR3 DNA: TGTGCCAGCAGCTTGTTTGGAGGGTACTCCACCGGGGAGCTGTTTTTT. This gives the protein CASSLFGGYSTGELFF.

The chain uses TRBV24-1 and TRBJ1-5; D unclear. Germline CDR1 reads KGHDR; CDR2 reads SFDVKD. Trimming shortened V by 9 bases and J by 1 base, and 12 bases separated the two germline ends. The CDR3 is made up of 14 amino acids. The CDR3 is CATARAGSNQPQHF. For the CDR3, the DNA is TGTGCCACCGCCCGCGCAGGCAGCAATCAGCCCCAGCATTTT.

The V and J genes are TRBV29-1 and TRBJ2-1; 10 bases match TRBD2. The CDR3 contains 15 residues. Losses at the gene ends were 8 bases for V and 8 bases for J; bases not matched to a gene: 15. Germline CDR1 SQVTM, CDR2 ANQGSEA. As DNA, the CDR3 is TGCAGCCTGGGGAGGAGCGGGAGGGCCGTCGATGAGCAGTTCTTC. This translates into CSLGRSGRAVDEQFF.

The chain couples TRBV19 to TRBJ1-1; no clear D gene. Germline V gives CDR1 LNHDA, CDR2 SQIVND (reference sequence). The CDR3 runs 13 residues. Between the trimmed V and J ends, which lost 1 base and 5 bases, there was a span of 8 bases. DNA of the CDR3: TGTGCCAGTAGTATAGGGGGAGTGACTGAAGCTTTCTTT. Amino acids: CASSIGGVTEAFF.

The J gene is TRBJ2-3, the V gene TRBV18; 9 bases agree with TRBD2. The CDR3 runs to 16 residues. The germline CDR1 and CDR2 sequences are KGHSH and LQKENI. The J segment lost 5 bases and the V segment lost 3 bases, leaving 9 bases of the junction unmatched. This chain's CDR3 is CASSPPGGGAGDTQYF. The CDR3 region has the DNA TGTGCCAGCTCACCCCCCGGCGGGGGGGCCGGAGATACGCAGTATTTT.

The rearrangement joins TRBV5-4 to TRBJ2-7, with D tentatively TRBD1 (7 bases). From germline, CDR1 is SGHNT and CDR2 YYREEE (reference sequence). V lost 4 bases and J lost 6, with 17 bases in between. The CDR3 spans 14 residues. CDR3 coding DNA: TGTGCCAGCAGCCCGACCCCTCAGGGGGGCGAGCAGTACTTC. Translated, it gives CASSPTPQGGEQYF.

The gene calls are TRBV11-2 and TRBJ1-1; TRBD1 agrees at 10 bases. The CDR3 is made up of 13 amino acids. The ends lost 5 bases at V and 5 bases at J; junction bases unmatched: 2. CDR1 and CDR2 from the germline V gene are SGHAT and FQNNGV. CDR3 sequence (DNA): TGTGCCAGCAGCCTGGGACAGGGGACTGAAGCTTTCTTT. Protein sequence: CASSLGQGTEAFF.

V usage is TRBV5-6 and J usage is TRBJ2-2, with D possibly matching TRBD1 (5 bases). The CDR3 has 13 amino acids. V dropped 0 bases and J dropped 8 bases, with 8 bases sitting between them. Germline V CDR1 and CDR2: SGHDT, YYEEEE. CDR3 residues: CASSLGGLGELFF. The CDR3 DNA is TGTGCCAGCAGCTTGGGGGGCTTAGGGGAGCTGTTTTTT.

This clone was picked up one time. This chain joins TRBV30 and TRBJ1-2; the match to TRBD1 covers 7 bases. Unmatched junction bases numbered 7, after V lost 7 bases and J lost 8 bases. Germline V CDR1 and CDR2: GTSNPN, SVGIG (reference sequence). This CDR3 has 11 amino acids. The chain's CDR3 is CALRQGIGYTF. The CDR3 DNA is TGTGCCTTGAGACAGGGTATCGGCTACACCTTC.

The chain recombines TRBV28 with TRBJ1-2; TRBD1 aligns across 7 bases. V lost 8 bases, J lost 2 bases, and 8 bases stayed unmatched. This CDR3 is 14 amino acids long. In germline, CDR1 is MDHEN, CDR2 SYDVKM. As DNA, the CDR3 is TGTGCCAGCGGTACCGGGACAGCAAACTATGGCTACACCTTC. It codes for CASGTGTANYGYTF.

J is TRBJ2-1 and V is TRBV5-1; TRBD1 might be the D (6 bases). The CDR3 contains 14 residues. V lost 2 bases and J lost 5, with 11 bases in between. Germline lookup yields CDR1 SGHRS and CDR2 YFSETQ. The CDR3 nucleotides read TGCGCCAGCAGCTTTGGGACAAACAACAATGAGCAGTTCTTC. Translating gives CASSFGTNNNEQFF.

This clone was observed a few times. This chain connects TRBV15 to TRBJ1-5; weak D call: TRBD1 (5 bases). The CDR3 covers 18 residues. The germline CDR1 and CDR2 sequences are LNHNV and YYDKDF (reference sequence). Trimming removed 4 bases at V and 3 bases at J, with 22 bases between. CDR3 DNA sequence: TGTGCCACCAGCAATCCCCGCGGCACAGGCATCCTCAATCAGCCCCAGCATTTT. It codes for CATSNPRGTGILNQPQHF. Full variable domain (remainder filled in from reference TRBV15 and TRBJ1-5): DAMVIQNPRYQVTQFGKPVTLSCSQTLNHNVMYWYQQKSSQAPKLLFHYYDKDFNNEADTPDNFQSRRPNTSFCFLDIRSPGLGDTAMYLCATSNPRGTGILNQPQHFGDGTRLSIL.

The chain joins TRBV21-1 to TRBJ1-2; TRBD1 is the table's D call, not checked against the DNA. TRBV21-1 is deemed a pseudogene. The CDR3 runs to 16 residues. The CDR3 sequence: CASSKSARFPNYGYTF. The CDR3, as DNA: TGTGCCAGCAGCAAATCGGCCAGGTTCCCTAACTATGGCTACACCTTC.

The chain couples TRBV6-5 to TRBJ2-2; 8 bases are shared with TRBD2. CDR3 size: 16 residues. Looked up from germline, CDR1 is MNHEY and CDR2 is SVGAGI. Trimming removed 1 base from V and 2 bases from J; junction bases left unmatched: 3. This CDR3 reads CASSYYGGANTGELFF. The CDR3 DNA is TGTGCCAGCAGTTACTACGGGGGGGCAAACACCGGGGAGCTGTTTTTT.